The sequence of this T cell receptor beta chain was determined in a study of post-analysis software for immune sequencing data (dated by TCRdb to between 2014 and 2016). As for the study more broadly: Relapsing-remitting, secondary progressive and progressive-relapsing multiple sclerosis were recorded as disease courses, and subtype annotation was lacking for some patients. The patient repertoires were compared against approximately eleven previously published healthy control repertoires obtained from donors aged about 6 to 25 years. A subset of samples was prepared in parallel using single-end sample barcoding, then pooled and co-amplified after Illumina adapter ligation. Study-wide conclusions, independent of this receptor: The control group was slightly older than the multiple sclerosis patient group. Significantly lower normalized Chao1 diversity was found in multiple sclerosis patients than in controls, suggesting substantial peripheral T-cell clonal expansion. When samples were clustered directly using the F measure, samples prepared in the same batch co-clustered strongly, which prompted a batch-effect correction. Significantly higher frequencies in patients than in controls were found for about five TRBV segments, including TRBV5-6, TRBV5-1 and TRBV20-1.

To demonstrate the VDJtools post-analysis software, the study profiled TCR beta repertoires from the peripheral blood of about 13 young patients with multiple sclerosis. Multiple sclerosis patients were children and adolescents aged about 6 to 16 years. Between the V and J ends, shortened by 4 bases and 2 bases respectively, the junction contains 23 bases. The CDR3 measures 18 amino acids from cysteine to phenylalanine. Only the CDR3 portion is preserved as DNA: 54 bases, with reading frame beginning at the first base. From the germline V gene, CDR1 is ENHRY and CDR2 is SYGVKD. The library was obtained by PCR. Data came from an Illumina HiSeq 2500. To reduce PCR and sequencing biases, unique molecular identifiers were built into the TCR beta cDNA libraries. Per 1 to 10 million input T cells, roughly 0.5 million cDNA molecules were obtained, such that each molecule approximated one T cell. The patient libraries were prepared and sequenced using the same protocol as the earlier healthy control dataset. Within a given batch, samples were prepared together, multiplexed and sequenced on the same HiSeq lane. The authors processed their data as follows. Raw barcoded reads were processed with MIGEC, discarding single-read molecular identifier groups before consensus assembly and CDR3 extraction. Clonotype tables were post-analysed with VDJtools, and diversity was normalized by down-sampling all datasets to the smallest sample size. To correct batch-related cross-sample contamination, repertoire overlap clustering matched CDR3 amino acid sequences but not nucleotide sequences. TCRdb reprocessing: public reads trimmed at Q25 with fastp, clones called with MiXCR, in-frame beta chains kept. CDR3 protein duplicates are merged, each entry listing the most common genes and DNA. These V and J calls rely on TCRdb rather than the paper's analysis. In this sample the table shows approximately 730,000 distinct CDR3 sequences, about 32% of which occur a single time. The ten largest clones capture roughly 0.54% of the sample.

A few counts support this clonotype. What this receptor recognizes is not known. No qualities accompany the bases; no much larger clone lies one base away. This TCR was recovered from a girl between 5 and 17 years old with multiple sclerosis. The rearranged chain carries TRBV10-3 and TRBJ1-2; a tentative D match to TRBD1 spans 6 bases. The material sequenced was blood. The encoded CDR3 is CAISVRGSGALLNYGYTF. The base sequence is TGTGCCATCAGTGTCAGGGGATCGGGGGCCCTTTTAAACTATGGCTACACCTTC.